Shown below are 7 T cell receptor beta chains from a single sample sequenced in a study of OX40 agonist ivuxolimab in advanced cancers. Here immunoSEQ multiplex PCR was the method, and the copy in TCRdb shows in-frame clones only, minus some. The sample yields some 35,000 clones, about 90% seen once. The sequences come from CD4+ or CD8+ T cells sorted from blood, collected in a trial of the OX40 agonist ivuxolimab. These TCRs come from an adult with an advanced solid tumor such as melanoma, head and neck, liver or kidney cancer.

The chain combines TRBV19 with TRBJ2-5; D gene uncertain. The last part of the DNA fits TRBJ2-7 better; the J call may be wrong. Germline CDR1 reads LNHDA; CDR2 reads SQIVND (reference sequence). This CDR3 is 12 amino acids long. This CDR3 reads CASSIPAYEQYF. The CDR3 nucleotides are TGTGCCAGTAGTATTCCAGCGTACGAGCAGTACTTC.

The chain recombines TRBV27 with TRBJ1-2; 10 bases are shared with TRBD1. The CDR3 spans 14 residues. Germline CDR1 reads MNHEY; CDR2 reads SMNVEV (reference sequence). J gave up 5 bases and V 5 bases, and 5 bases lay outside the gene matches. DNA for the CDR3: TGTGCCAGCAGTGAATCGGGACAGGGGTATGGCTACACCTTC. Translated, it gives CASSESGQGYGYTF.

This clone has a single count. The J gene is TRBJ2-2, the V gene TRBV6-4, with 8 nucleotides matching TRBD2. Germline V lookup: CDR1 MRHNA, CDR2 SNTAGT. The junction had 10 bases not matched to a gene; V was cut back by 6 bases and J by 7 bases. The CDR3 runs to 15 residues. CDR3 DNA sequence: TGTGCCAGCAGCCAAGCGGGAGAGGCTGTCGGGGAGCTGTTTTTT. Encoded protein: CASSQAGEAVGELFF.

This clone appeared a single time. As DNA, the CDR3 is TGTGCCAGCAGCGTAAGACACCCTTGTCGACTGGGGTTCTACGAGCAGTACTTC. Its translation: CASSVRHPCRLGFYEQYF. The rearrangement joins TRBV9 to TRBJ2-7; D gene unclear. V lost 1 base to trimming and J lost 3 bases, with 23 bases between them. This CDR3 has 18 residues. Germline CDR1 is SGDLS and CDR2 is YYNGEE.

This CDR3 is CAISDPRIRAEQYF. CDR3 in DNA: TGTGCCATCAGTGACCCCAGGATACGAGCGGAGCAGTACTTC. The chain has TRBV10-3 and TRBJ2-7; D remains unclear. Germline CDR1 ENHRY, CDR2 SYGVKD. V was pared by 3 bases and J by 7 bases, with 16 bases between. The length of the CDR3 is 14 residues.

This clone was seen a single time. This sequence joins TRBV30 and TRBJ2-6; D remains ambiguous. V was pared by 2 bases and J by 4 bases, with 3 bases between. This CDR3 is 12 amino acids long. Germline V gives CDR1 GTSNPN, CDR2 SVGIG (reference sequence). CDR3 DNA: TGTGCCTGGAGTATCGGGGCCAACGTCCTGACTTTC. Protein sequence: CAWSIGANVLTF.

V gene TRBV10-1 combines with J gene TRBJ2-2, with D uncertain. V lost 4 bases, J lost 1 base, and 7 bases lay in between. The CDR3 is made up of 14 amino acids. CDR1 is WNHNN, CDR2 SYGVQD, per germline (reference sequence). Here the CDR3 DNA reads TGCGCCAGCAGTGCCCAGGTGAACACCGGGGAGCTGTTTTTT. This gives the protein CASSAQVNTGELFF.